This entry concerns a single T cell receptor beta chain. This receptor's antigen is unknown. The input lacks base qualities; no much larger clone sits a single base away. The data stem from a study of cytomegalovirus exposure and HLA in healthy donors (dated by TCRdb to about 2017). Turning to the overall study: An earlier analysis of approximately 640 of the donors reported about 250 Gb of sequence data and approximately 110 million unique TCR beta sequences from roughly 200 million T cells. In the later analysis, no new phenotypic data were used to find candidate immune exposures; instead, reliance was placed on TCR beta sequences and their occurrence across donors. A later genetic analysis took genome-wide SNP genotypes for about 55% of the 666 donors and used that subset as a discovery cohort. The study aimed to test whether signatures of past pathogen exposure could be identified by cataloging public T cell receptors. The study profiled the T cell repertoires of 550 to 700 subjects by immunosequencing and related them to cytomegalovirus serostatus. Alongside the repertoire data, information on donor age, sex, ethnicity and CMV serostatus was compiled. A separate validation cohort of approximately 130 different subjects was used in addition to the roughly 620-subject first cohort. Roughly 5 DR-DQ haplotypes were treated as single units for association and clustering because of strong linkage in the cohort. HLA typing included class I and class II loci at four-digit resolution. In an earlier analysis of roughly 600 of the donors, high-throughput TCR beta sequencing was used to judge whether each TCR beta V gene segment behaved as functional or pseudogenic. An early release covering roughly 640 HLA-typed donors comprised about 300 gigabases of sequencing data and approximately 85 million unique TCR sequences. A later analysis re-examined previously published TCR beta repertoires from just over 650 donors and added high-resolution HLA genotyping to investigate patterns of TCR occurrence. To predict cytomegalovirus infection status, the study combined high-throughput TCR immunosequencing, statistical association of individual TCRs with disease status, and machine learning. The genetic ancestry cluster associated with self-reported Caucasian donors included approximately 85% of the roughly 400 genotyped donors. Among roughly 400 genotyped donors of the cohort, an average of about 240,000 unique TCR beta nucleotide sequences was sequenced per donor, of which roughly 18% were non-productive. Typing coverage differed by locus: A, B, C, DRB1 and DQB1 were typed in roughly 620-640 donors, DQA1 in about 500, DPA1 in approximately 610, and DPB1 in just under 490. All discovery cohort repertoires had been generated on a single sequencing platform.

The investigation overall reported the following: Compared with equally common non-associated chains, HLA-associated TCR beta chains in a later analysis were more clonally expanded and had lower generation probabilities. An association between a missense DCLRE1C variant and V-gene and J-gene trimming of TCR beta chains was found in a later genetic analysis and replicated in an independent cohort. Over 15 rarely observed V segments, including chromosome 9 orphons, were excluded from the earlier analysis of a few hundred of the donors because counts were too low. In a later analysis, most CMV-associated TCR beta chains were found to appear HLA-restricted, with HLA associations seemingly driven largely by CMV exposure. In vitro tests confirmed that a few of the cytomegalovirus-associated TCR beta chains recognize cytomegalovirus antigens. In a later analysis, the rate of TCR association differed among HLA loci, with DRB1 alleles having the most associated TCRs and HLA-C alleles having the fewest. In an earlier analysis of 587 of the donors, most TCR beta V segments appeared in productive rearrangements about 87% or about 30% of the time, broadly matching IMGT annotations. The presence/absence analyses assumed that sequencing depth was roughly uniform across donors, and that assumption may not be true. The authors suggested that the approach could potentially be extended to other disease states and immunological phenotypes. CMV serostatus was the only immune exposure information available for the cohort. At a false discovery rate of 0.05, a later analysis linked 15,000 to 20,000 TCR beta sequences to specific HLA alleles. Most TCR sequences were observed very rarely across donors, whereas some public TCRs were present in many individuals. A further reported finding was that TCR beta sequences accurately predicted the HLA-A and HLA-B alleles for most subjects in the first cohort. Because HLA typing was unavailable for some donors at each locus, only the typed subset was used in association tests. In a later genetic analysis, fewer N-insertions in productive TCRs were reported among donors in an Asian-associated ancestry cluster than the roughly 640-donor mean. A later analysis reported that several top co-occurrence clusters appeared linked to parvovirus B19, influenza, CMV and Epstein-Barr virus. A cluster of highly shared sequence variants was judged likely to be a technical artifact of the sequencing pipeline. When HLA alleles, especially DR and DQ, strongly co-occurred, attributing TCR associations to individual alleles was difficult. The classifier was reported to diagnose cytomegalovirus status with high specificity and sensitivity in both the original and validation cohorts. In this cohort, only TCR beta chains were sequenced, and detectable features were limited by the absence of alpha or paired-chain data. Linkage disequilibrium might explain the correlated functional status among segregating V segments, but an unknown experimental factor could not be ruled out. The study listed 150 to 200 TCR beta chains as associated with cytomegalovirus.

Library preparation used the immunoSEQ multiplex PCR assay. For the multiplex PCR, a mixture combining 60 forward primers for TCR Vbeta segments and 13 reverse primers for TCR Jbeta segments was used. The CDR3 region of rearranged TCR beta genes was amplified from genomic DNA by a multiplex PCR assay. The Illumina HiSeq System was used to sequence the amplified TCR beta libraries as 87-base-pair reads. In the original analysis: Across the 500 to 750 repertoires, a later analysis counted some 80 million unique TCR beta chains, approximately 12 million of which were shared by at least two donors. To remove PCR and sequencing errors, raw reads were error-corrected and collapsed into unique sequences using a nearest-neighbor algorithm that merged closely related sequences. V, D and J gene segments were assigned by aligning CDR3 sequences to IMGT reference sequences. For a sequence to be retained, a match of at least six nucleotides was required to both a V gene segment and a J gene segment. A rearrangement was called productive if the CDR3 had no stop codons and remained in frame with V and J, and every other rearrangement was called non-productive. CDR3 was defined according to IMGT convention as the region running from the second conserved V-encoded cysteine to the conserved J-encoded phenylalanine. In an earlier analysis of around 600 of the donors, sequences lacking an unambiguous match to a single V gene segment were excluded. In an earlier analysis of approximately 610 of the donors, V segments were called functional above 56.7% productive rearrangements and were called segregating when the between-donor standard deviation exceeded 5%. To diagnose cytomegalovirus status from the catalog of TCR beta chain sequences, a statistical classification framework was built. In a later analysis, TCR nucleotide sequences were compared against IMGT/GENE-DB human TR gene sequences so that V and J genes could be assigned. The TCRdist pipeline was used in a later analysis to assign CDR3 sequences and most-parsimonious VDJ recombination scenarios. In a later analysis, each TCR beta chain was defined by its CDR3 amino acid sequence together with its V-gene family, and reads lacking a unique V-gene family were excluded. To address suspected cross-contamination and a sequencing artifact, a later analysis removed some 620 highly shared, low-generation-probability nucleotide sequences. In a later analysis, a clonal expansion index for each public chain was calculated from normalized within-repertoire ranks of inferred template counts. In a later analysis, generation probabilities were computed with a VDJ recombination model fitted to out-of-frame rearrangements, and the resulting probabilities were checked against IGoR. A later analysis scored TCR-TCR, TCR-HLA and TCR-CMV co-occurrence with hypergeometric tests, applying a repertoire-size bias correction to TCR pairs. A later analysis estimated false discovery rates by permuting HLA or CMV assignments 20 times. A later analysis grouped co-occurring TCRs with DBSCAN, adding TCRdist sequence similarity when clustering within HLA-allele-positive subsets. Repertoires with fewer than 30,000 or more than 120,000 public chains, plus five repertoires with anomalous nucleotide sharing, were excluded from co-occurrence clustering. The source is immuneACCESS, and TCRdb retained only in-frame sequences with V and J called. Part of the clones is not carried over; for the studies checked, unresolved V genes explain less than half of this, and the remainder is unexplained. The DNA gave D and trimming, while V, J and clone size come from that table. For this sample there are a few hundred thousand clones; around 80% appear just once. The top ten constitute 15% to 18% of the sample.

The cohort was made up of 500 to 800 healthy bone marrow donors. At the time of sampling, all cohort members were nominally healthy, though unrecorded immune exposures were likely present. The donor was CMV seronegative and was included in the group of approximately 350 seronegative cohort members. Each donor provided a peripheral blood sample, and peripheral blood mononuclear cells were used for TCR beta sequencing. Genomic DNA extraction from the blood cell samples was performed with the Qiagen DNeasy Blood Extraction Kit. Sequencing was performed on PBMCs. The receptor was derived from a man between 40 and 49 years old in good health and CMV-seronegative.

The CDR3 is CASSVEPQGIGGYTF. The bases read TGTGCCAGCAGCGTAGAACCCCAGGGGATCGGCGGCTACACCTTC. Recombination joined TRBV9 with TRBJ1-2, with TRBD1 perhaps the D gene, on 6 matching bases. The CDR3 numbers 15 residues from cysteine through phenylalanine. CDR3 DNA is the only sequence kept; it has 45 bases, read in frame from the first base. Via the germline V gene, CDR1 is SGDLS and CDR2 YYNGEE. V was cut back by 0 bases and J by 8 bases, leaving a gap of 17 bases between them.